The 2 T cell receptor beta chains below were found in one sample sequenced in a study of cytomegalovirus exposure and HLA in healthy donors. PCR involved 60 Vbeta and 13 Jbeta primers. Profiling relied on immunoSEQ multiplex PCR, and the TCRdb table lists in-frame clones only, not all of them. The data show under 200,000 clones, 84% seen once. Sample: PBMCs. These receptors were obtained from a man aged 25 to 45 in good health and CMV-seronegative.

Concerning this clone: Relative to the germline gene, one junction end is altered; a read error may explain this. The CDR3 DNA follows: TGCGCCAGCAGATTGGACAGGGGGCTAGGCGGCTACACCTTC. The encoded protein is CASRLDRGLGGYTF. V usage is TRBV5-1 and J usage is TRBJ1-2; 11 bases agree with TRBD1. The CDR3 runs to 14 residues. The germline gives CDR1 SGHRS, CDR2 YFSETQ.

The chain uses TRBV7-2 and TRBJ2-7, with TRBD1 matching over 12 bases. The V gene end was trimmed by 5 bases and the J gene end by 3 bases; junction bases not matched to a gene: 11. The germline V gene has CDR1 SGHTA and CDR2 FQGNSA. The CDR3 runs to 17 residues. CDR3: CASSPGTGGNLIYEQYF. The CDR3 nucleotides are TGTGCCAGCAGCCCGGGGACAGGGGGCAATTTAATCTACGAGCAGTACTTC. The full variable domain, its missing parts supplied by reference TRBV7-2 and TRBJ2-7, is GAGVSQSPSNKVTEKGKDVELRCDPISGHTALYWYRQSLGQGLEFLIYFQGNSAPDKSGLPSDRFSAERTGGSVSTLTIQRTQQEDSAVYLCASSPGTGGNLIYEQYFGPGTRLTVT.